This TCR beta chain was retrieved from a study of OX40 agonist ivuxolimab in advanced cancers. The overall study: Participants, around 80% male, averaged roughly 55 years of age, ranging from about 23 to 85. General study results and limits: Among the lowest peripheral clonal expansion occurred in 0.1-3.0 mg/kg partial responders.

The CDR3 spans 15 residues. Germline CDR1 is MGHRA and CDR2 is YSYEKL. V lost 1 base and J lost 4; bases outside the gene matches: 5. It was autoimmune disease history or systemic immunosuppression that excluded patients. Sequenced by immunoSEQ multiplex PCR; TCRdb stores in-frame clones only, minus some. The sample has fewer than 20,000 clones, just under 75% seen once; the top ten hold 20% to 30%. Remarks on this clone: Its antigen is not identified.

This sample comprised CD4+ or CD8+ T cells sorted from blood, obtained in a trial of the OX40 agonist ivuxolimab. This sequence originates from an adult with an advanced solid tumor such as melanoma, head and neck, liver or kidney cancer. The chain joins TRBV4-1 to TRBJ1-1; TRBD1 matches at 8 bases. The CDR3 loop reads CASSQGGQGVTEAFF. The CDR3 DNA reads as TGCGCCAGCAGCCAAGGTGGACAGGGTGTCACTGAAGCTTTCTTT.